This TCR beta chain derives from a study of T cell repertoires in cytomegalovirus infection. TCRdb re-analysed the reads in MiXCR, keeping a single row per CDR3 protein. The repertoire has approximately 74,000 distinct CDR3 sequences, around 40% of them found once; the top ten carry over 90%. The CDR3 runs 17 residues. V trimming: 0 bases; J trimming: 5 bases; junction bases outside the gene matches: 11. Germline V gene lookup returns CDR1 LGHNA and CDR2 YSLEER. For this clonotype: Its target is not known.

The source material was CD8+ T cells from cultured PBMCs, sampled from culture after CMV antigen stimulation. The chain carries TRBV4-3 and TRBJ2-5; TRBD2 matches at 8 bases. This clonotype was sampled from a human donor in good health (CMV status not recorded). Some clones in this sample may be carry-over from other donors' samples. CDR3 coding DNA: TGCGCCAGCAGCCAAGATTGGGTTAGCGGGAACCCGGAGACCCAGTACTTC. Residues: CASSQDWVSGNPETQYF.